What follows is one T cell receptor (beta chain) and its context. Its antigen is not known. Libraries were prepared by immunoSEQ multiplex PCR; TCRdb keeps only in-frame clonotypes and omits some of them. The table records about 86,000 clones, more than 75% of them present only once. The source of the sample is a study of T cell responses to AZD1222 COVID-19 vaccine. Study background: Pooled in the analysis were second doses at about 4 or about 12 weeks.

Study findings and constraints: Donors, mostly white British, included more females; clonal diversity was possibly underestimated. In the spike-specific TCR repertoire, nearly half reportedly target unmutated variant regions.

V lost 4 bases to trimming and J lost 7 bases; unmatched junction nucleotides: 8. There are 15 residues in the CDR3. CDR1 and CDR2 (germline): KGHSH, LQKENI. Here the sequenced sample was peripheral blood, taken on day 0 of AZD1222 vaccination. The chain joins TRBV18 to TRBJ1-5, with 9 bases fitting TRBD1. The source is an adult in good health. The CDR3 sequence is CASSRGQGGEQPQHF. The CDR3 bases are TGTGCCAGCTCACGGGGACAGGGAGGAGAACAGCCCCAGCATTTT. Looking up the rest from reference TRBV18 and TRBJ1-5 gives the full variable domain: NAGVMQNPRHLVRRRGQEARLRCSPMKGHSHVYWYRQLPEEGLKFMVYLQKENIIDESGMPKERFSAEFPKEGPSILRIQQVVRGDSAAYFCASSRGQGGEQPQHFGDGTRLSIL.